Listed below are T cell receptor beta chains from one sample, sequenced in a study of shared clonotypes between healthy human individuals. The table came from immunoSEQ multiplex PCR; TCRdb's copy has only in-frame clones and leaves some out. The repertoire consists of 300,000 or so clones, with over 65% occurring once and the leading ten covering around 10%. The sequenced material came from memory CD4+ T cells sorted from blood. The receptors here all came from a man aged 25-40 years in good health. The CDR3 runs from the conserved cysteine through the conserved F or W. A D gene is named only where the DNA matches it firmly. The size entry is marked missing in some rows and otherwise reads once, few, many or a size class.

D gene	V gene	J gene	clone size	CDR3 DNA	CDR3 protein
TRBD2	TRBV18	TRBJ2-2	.	TGTGCCAGCTCACAGACCGGGACTAGCGCCACCGGGGAGCTGTTTTTT	CASSQTGTSATGELFF
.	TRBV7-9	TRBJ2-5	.	TGTGCCAGCAGCTTCAAAGAGACCCAGTACTTC	CASSFKETQYF
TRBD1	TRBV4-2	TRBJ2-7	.	TGTGCCAGCAGCCGATGGACAGGGGGAAAAGTTGAGCAGTACTTC	CASSRWTGGKVEQYF
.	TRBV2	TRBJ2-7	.	TGTGCCACCTCCGGCGGGGGCCAACCCTACGAGCAGTACTTC	CATSGGGQPYEQYF
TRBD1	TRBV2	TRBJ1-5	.	TGTGCCAGCAGTGCTCGGACAGGGTACGGCAATCAGCCCCAGCATTTT	CASSARTGYGNQPQHF
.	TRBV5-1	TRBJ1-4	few	TGCGCCAGCAGCTCCTTCGGTGTGGGGGAAAAACTGTTTTTT	CASSSFGVGEKLFF
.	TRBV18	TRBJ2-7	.	TGTGCCAGCTCACCCGCACCTAGTGACGAGCAGTACTTC	CASSPAPSDEQYF
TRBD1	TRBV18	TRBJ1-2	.	TGTGCCAGCTCGCAGGCGCCCGGGACAGATTATGGCTACACCTTC	CASSQAPGTDYGYTF
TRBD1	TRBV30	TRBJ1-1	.	TGTGCCTGGAGGGGTTTGGACAGGGGCGGCCCTGAAGCTTTCTTT	CAWRGLDRGGPEAFF
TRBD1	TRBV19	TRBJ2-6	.	TGTGCCAGTAGTGTGAGGGGGCCAACCGGGTATGGCAGAGGATCTGGGGCCAACGTCCTGACTTTC	CASSVRGPTGYGRGSGANVLTF
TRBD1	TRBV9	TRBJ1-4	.	TGTGCCAGCAGCTCAGGGGGCATTGGTGAAAAACTGTTTTTT	CASSSGGIGEKLFF
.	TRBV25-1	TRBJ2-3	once	TGTGCCAGCAGTGAACGAAGGACGGCTAGCACAGATACGCAGTATTTT	CASSERRTASTDTQYF
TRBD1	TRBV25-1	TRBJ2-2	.	TGTGCCAGCAGTGAATATGGCGTCCGGGACAGGGGCACCGGGGAGCTGTTTTTT	CASSEYGVRDRGTGELFF
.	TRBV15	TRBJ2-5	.	TGTGCCACCAGCGGAAGCAGAGAGACCCAGTACTTC	CATSGSRETQYF
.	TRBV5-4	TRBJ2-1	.	TGTGCCAGCAGCTTTAGCAGTCGGGAGCAGTTCTTC	CASSFSSREQFF
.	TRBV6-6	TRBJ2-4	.	TGTGCCAGCAGCGGGCCCTCACTAGCCAAAAACATTCAGTACTTC	CASSGPSLAKNIQYF
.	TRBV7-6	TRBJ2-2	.	TGTGCCAGCAGCACCGGGACACCGAACACCGGGGAGCTGTTTTTT	CASSTGTPNTGELFF
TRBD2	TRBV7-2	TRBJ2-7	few	TGTGCCAGCAGCACGAGACGTGGGGGGAGGGACGAGCAGTACTTC	CASSTRRGGRDEQYF
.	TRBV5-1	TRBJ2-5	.	TGCGCCAGCAGCTCCTACGTTGGGGGTGGGGAGACCCAGTACTTC	CASSSYVGGGETQYF
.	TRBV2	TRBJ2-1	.	TGTGCCAGCAGATGGGGGGGCAGGGATGAGCAGTTCTTC	CASRWGGRDEQFF
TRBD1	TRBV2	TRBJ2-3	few	TGTGCCAGCAAGAGAGACAGGGGATCAGATACGCAGTATTTT	CASKRDRGSDTQYF
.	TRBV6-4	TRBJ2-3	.	TGTGCCAGCAAAATGGGAAGAGCCAGCACAGATACGCAGTATTTT	CASKMGRASTDTQYF
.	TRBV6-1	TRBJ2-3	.	TGTGCCAGCGGGTGGCGAGGCACAGATACGCAGTATTTT	CASGWRGTDTQYF
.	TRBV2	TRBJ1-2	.	TGTGCCAGCAGTGAAGTAGAGGTCTATGGCTACACCTTC	CASSEVEVYGYTF
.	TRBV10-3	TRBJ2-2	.	TGTGCCATCAGTTACGCCGGGGAGCTGTTTTTT	CAISYAGELFF
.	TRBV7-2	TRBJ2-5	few	TGTGCCAGCAGCTTTCTGGGAGAGTGGGAGACCCAGTACTTC	CASSFLGEWETQYF